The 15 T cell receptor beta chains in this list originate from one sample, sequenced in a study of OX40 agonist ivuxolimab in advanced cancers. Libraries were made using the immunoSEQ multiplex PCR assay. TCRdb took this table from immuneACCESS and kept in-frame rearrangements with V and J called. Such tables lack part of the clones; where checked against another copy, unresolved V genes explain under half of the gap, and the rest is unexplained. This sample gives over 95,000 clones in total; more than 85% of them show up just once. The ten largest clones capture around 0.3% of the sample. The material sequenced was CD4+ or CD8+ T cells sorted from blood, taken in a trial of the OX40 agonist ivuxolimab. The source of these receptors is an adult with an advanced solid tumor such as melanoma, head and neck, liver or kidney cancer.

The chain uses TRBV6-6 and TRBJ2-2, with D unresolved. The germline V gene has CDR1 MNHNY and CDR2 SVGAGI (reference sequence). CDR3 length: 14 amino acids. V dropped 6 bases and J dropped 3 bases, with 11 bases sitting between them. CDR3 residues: CASSPPIDTGELFF. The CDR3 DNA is TGTGCCAGCAGCCCGCCGATCGACACCGGGGAGCTGTTTTTT.

CDR3 amino acids: CASSFLGTGYTF. In nucleotides, the CDR3 is TGTGCCAGCAGTTTTTTGGGGACTGGCTACACCTTC. This chain uses TRBV28 with TRBJ1-2; D may be TRBD1 (5 bases). This CDR3 comprises 12 residues. Germline V lookup: CDR1 MDHEN, CDR2 SYDVKM. The germline V and J ends were trimmed by 3 bases and 7 bases, with 9 bases remaining between them.

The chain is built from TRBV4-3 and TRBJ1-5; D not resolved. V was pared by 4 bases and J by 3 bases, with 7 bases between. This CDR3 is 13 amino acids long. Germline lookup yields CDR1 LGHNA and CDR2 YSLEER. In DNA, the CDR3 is TGCGCCAGCAGCCCCTTATACAATCAGCCCCAGCATTTT. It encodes CASSPLYNQPQHF.

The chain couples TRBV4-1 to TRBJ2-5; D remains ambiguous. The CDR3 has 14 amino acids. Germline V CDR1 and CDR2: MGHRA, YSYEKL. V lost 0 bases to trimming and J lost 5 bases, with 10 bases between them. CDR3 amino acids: CASSQDRVGETQYF. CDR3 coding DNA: TGCGCCAGCAGCCAAGATCGAGTGGGGGAGACCCAGTACTTC.

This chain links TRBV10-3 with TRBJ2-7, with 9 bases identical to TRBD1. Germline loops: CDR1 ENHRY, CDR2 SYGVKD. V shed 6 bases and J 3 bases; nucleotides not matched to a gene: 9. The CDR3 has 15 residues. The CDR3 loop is CAISPGTGRNYEQYF. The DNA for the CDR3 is TGTGCCATCAGCCCAGGGACAGGGCGGAACTACGAGCAGTACTTC.

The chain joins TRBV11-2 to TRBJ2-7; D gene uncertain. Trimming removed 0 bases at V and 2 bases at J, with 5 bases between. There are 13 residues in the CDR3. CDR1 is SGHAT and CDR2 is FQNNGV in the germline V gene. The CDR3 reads CASSLERTYEQYF. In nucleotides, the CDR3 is TGTGCCAGCAGCTTAGAGAGGACCTACGAGCAGTACTTC. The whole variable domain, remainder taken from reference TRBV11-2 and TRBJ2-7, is EAGVAQSPRYKIIEKRQSVAFWCNPISGHATLYWYQQILGQGPKLLIQFQNNGVVDDSQLPKDRFSAERLKGVDSTLKIQPAKLEDSAVYLCASSLERTYEQYFGPGTRLTVT.

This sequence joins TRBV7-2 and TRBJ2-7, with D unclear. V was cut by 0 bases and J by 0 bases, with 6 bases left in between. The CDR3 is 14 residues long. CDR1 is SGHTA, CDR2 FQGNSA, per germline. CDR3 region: CASSLALHSYEQYF. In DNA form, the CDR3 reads TGTGCCAGCAGCTTAGCTTTGCACTCCTACGAGCAGTACTTC.

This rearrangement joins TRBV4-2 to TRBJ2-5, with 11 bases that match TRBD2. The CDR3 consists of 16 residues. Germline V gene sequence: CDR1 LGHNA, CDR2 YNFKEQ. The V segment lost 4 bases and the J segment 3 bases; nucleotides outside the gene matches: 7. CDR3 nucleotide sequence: TGTGCCAGCAGCCTCGAGGGTAGCGGGAGGGAAGAGACCCAGTACTTC. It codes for CASSLEGSGREETQYF.

The CDR3: CAHLWDSSYNEQFF. Here the CDR3 DNA reads TGTGCCCATCTCTGGGACTCCTCCTACAATGAGCAGTTCTTC. The chain is built from TRBV7-3 and TRBJ2-1; D is perhaps TRBD2 (6 bases). The CDR3 is 14 amino acids. The germline V gene encodes CDR1 SGHTA and CDR2 FQGTGA. V shed 11 bases and J shed 0 bases, with 14 bases lying between them.

The CDR3 nucleotides read TGTGCCCGGACCCTACTAGCGATAGCCAAAAACATTCAGTACTTC. This translates into CARTLLAIAKNIQYF. The rearrangement joins TRBV30 to TRBJ2-4; 7 bases are a match to TRBD2. The V segment lost 8 bases and the J segment 0 bases; nucleotides outside the gene matches: 10. Germline V CDR1 and CDR2: GTSNPN, SVGIG (reference sequence). The CDR3 covers 15 residues. The full variable domain, in which reference TRBV30 and TRBJ2-4 provide the parts outside the CDR3, is SQTIHQWPATLVQPVGSPLSLECTVEGTSNPNLYWYRQAAGRGLQLLFYSVGIGQISSEVPQNLSASRPQDRQFILSSKKLLLSDSGFYLCARTLLAIAKNIQYFGAGTRLSVL.

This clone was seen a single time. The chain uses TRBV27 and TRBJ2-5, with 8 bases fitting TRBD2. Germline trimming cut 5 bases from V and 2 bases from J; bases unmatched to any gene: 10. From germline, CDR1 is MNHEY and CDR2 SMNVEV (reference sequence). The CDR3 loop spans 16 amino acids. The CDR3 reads CASSAREGHFQETQYF. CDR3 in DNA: TGTGCCAGCAGTGCCCGGGAGGGCCATTTTCAAGAGACCCAGTACTTC.

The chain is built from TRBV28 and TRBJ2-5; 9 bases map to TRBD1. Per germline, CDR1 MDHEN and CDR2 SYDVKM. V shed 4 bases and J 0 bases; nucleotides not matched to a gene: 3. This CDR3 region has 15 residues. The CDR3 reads CASSSGDRDQETQYF. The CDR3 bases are TGTGCCAGCAGTTCCGGGGACAGGGACCAAGAGACCCAGTACTTC.

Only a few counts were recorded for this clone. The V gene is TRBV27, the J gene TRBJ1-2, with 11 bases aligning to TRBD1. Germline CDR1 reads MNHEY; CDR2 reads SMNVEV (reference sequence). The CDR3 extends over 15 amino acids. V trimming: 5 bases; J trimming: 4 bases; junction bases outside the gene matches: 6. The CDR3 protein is CASSPDRGRSYGYTF. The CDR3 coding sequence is TGTGCCAGCAGTCCGGACAGGGGGCGAAGCTATGGCTACACCTTC.

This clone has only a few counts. The CDR3 is CASQKAGLDTIYF. CDR3 bases: TGTGCCAGCCAAAAGGCCGGGTTAGACACCATATATTTT. The chain joins TRBV27 to TRBJ1-3; D not certain. The germline V and J ends were trimmed by 8 bases and 8 bases, with 16 bases remaining between them. The CDR3 has 13 residues. The germline gives CDR1 MNHEY, CDR2 SMNVEV (reference sequence).

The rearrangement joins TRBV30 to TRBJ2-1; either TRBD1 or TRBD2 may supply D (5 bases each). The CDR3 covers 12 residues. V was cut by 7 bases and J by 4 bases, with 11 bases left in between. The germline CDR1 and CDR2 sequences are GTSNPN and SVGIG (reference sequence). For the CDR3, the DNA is TGTGCCTTGGGGCGCGGGTACAATGAGCAGTTCTTC. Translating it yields CALGRGYNEQFF.